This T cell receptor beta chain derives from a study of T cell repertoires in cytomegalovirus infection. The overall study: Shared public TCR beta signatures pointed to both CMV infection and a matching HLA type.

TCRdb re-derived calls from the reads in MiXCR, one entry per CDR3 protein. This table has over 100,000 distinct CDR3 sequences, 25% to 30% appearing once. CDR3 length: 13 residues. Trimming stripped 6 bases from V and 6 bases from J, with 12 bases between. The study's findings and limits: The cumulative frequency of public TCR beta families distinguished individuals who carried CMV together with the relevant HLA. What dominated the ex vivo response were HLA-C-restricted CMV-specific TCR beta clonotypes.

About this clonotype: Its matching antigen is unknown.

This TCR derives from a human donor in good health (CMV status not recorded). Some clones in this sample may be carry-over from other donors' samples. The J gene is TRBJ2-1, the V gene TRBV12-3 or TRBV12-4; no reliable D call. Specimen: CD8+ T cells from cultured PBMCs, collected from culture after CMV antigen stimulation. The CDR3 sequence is CASSLQPFNEQFF. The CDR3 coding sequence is TGTGCCAGCAGCTTGCAGCCCTTCAATGAGCAGTTCTTC.